Sequencing of this TCR beta chain was carried out in a study of Ad26.COV2.S vaccination and SARS-CoV-2 variants. As for the study in general: It was the COV1001 Ad26.COV2.S trial arm that included the donor.

The CDR3 is 14 residues long. CDR1 SGHTA and CDR2 FQGNSA come from the germline V gene. The germline V and J ends were trimmed by 3 bases and 5 bases, with 13 bases remaining between them. Sequencing was performed with immunoSEQ multiplex PCR; in TCRdb, only in-frame clones are kept and a portion is missing. The top ten clones hold under 4.5% of a sample with a few hundred thousand clones, about 90% of them seen once. Treatment reported: over 15 received Ad26.COV2.S at low or high dose, single or two shots; five or six received placebo; per-sample allocation not given. Day 63 following the first vaccine or placebo injection was when the samples were taken. An Ad26 vector was used to express Wuhan-strain SARS-CoV-2 spike as the vaccine.

The clonotype originates from a person between 18 and 59 years old who received the Ad26.COV2.S COVID-19 vaccine or a placebo. V gene TRBV7-2 combines with J gene TRBJ2-5; the D gene is possibly TRBD2 (6 bases). This specimen consisted of peripheral blood, obtained in a trial of Ad26.COV2.S vaccine versus placebo. The CDR3 protein is CASSFQLGSETQYF. The CDR3 DNA reads TGTGCCAGCAGCTTCCAGCTCGGGAGCGAGACCCAGTACTTC. Drawing the rest from reference TRBV7-2 and TRBJ2-5, the complete variable domain is GAGVSQSPSNKVTEKGKDVELRCDPISGHTALYWYRQSLGQGLEFLIYFQGNSAPDKSGLPSDRFSAERTGGSVSTLTIQRTQQEDSAVYLCASSFQLGSETQYFGPGTRLLVL.